The next 21 T cell receptor beta chains were all read from a single sample in a study of blood T cell repertoires in COVID-19. Only in-frame clones appear in the TCRdb table, and some are missing; sequencing was by immunoSEQ multiplex PCR. Of about 68,000 clones listed, 75% to 90% are singletons. The sequencing input was peripheral blood. These receptors were obtained from a man aged 45-65 years with acute or convalescent COVID-19.

The gene calls are TRBV3-1 (or the pseudogene TRBV3-2) and TRBJ2-5; 7 nucleotides match TRBD2. Per germline, CDR1 LGHDT and CDR2 YNNKEL (reference sequence). J gave up 2 bases and V 1 base, and 7 bases lay outside the gene matches. CDR3 size: 16 residues. CDR3 sequence: CASSQGGTSAQETQYF. CDR3 bases: TGTGCCAGCAGCCAAGGCGGCACTAGCGCACAAGAGACCCAGTACTTC.

The chain joins TRBV28 to TRBJ2-2, with D unresolved. The V and J ends lost 3 bases and 8 bases respectively, with 4 bases between them. Germline V CDR1 and CDR2: MDHEN, SYDVKM. This CDR3 spans 11 amino acids. The CDR3 DNA reads TGTGCCAGCAGTTTGAGTGGGGAGCTGTTTTTT. Its protein is CASSLSGELFF.

The V and J genes are TRBV5-1 and TRBJ2-7; 12 bases map to TRBD2. The trim removed 4 bases at V and 2 bases at J, leaving 4 bases unmatched. Per germline, CDR1 SGHRS and CDR2 YFSETQ. CDR3 length: 15 amino acids. This chain's CDR3 is CASSGGLAGPYEQYF. The CDR3 nucleotides read TGCGCCAGCAGCGGAGGACTAGCGGGACCCTACGAGCAGTACTTC.

The chain employs TRBV5-6 and TRBJ1-6, with 9 positions matching TRBD1. J gave up 8 bases and V 4 bases, and 7 bases lay outside the gene matches. CDR3 size: 15 residues. Germline-derived CDR1 and CDR2 are SGHDT and YYEEEE. The CDR3 nucleotides are TGTGCCAGCAGCATTTGGACAGGGGTTCATTCACCCCTCCACTTT. This gives the protein CASSIWTGVHSPLHF. Full variable domain (rest looked up from reference TRBV5-6 and TRBJ1-6): DAGVTQSPTHLIKTRGQQVTLRCSPKSGHDTVSWYQQALGQGPQFIFQYYEEEERQRGNFPDRFSGHQFPNYSSELNVNALLLGDSALYLCASSIWTGVHSPLHFGNGTRLTVT.

The chain carries TRBV5-1 and TRBJ1-1, with 7 nucleotides matching TRBD1. The germline CDR1 and CDR2 sequences are SGHRS and YFSETQ. The CDR3 length is 15 residues. V lost 3 bases and J lost 1; bases outside the gene matches: 6. CDR3 coding DNA: TGCGCCAGCAGCTGGGGGGACAGAACGAACACTGAAGCTTTCTTT. It specifies CASSWGDRTNTEAFF.

This chain joins TRBV9 and TRBJ2-1; tentatively, D is TRBD2 (6 bases). The CDR3 loop spans 15 amino acids. Trimming removed 4 bases from V and 0 bases from J, with 11 bases in between. Germline V lookup: CDR1 SGDLS, CDR2 YYNGEE. In DNA, the CDR3 is TGTGCCAGCAGCCTAGCGCCCAGCTCCTACAATGAGCAGTTCTTC. Translated: CASSLAPSSYNEQFF.

The V gene is TRBV18, the J gene TRBJ1-1, with D maybe TRBD1 (5 bases). Trimming left V 1 base short and J 3 bases short, with 9 bases between. Germline V CDR1 and CDR2: KGHSH, LQKENI. The CDR3 contains 14 residues. This CDR3 is CASSPQGPYTEAFF. The CDR3 DNA sequence: TGTGCCAGCTCACCACAGGGGCCCTACACTGAAGCTTTCTTT.

CDR3 DNA: TGTGCCAGCAGCGGCGGGGACAGCTTCTACAATGAGCAGTTCTTC. This codes for CASSGGDSFYNEQFF. The chain is built from TRBV7-7 and TRBJ2-1; D might be TRBD1 (7 bases). Trimming left V 5 bases short and J 3 bases short, with 14 bases between. Germline V gene sequence: CDR1 SSHAT, CDR2 FNYEAQ (reference sequence). The CDR3 is made up of 15 amino acids.

This clone has only a few counts. The chain carries TRBV7-9 and TRBJ1-1; TRBD1 is a possible D gene (6 bases). Germline values: CDR1 SEHNR, CDR2 FQNEAQ (reference sequence). Trimming pared 1 base from V and 7 bases from J, leaving 10 bases between. The CDR3 has 13 residues. The CDR3 here is CASSLGTGNEAFF. For the CDR3, the DNA is TGTGCCAGCAGCTTAGGAACAGGGAATGAAGCTTTCTTT.

The gene calls are TRBV6-2 or TRBV6-3 and TRBJ2-1; tentative D call: TRBD2 (6 bases). V was pared by 0 bases and J by 6 bases, with 12 bases between. The CDR3 contains 15 residues. Per the germline V gene, CDR1 is MNHEY and CDR2 is SVGEGT. The CDR3 nucleotides are TGTGCCAGCAGTTACTCGTCGGGAGAGGTCAATGAGCAGTTCTTC. It codes for CASSYSSGEVNEQFF.

The chain recombines TRBV6-2 or TRBV6-3 with TRBJ1-1, with D possibly matching TRBD1 (5 bases). Looked up from germline, CDR1 is MNHEY and CDR2 is SVGEGT. This CDR3 comprises 12 residues. Trimming left V 0 bases short and J 12 bases short, with 11 bases between. Here the CDR3 reads CASSYSWRGTFF. The CDR3 nucleotides read TGTGCCAGCAGTTACTCGTGGAGGGGTACTTTCTTT.

The chain uses TRBV24-1 and TRBJ1-1; no definite D call. The CDR3 runs to 12 residues. Between the trimmed V and J ends, which lost 3 bases and 10 bases, there was a span of 11 bases. CDR1 is KGHDR and CDR2 is SFDVKD in the germline V gene. CDR3 sequence: CATSDPYEGAFF. In DNA form, the CDR3 reads TGTGCCACCAGTGATCCCTACGAGGGAGCTTTCTTT.

J is TRBJ2-3 and V is TRBV6-6; weak D call: TRBD2 (5 bases). The CDR3 is 14 residues long. Trimming pared 8 bases from V and 0 bases from J, leaving 12 bases between. Per the germline V gene, CDR1 is MNHNY and CDR2 is SVGAGI (reference sequence). DNA of the CDR3: TGTGCCAGCCGCCGGGGTTCTAGCACAGATACGCAGTATTTT. Protein sequence: CASRRGSSTDTQYF.

The chain uses TRBV4-3 and TRBJ1-2; possible D gene TRBD1, 5 bases. CDR1 LGHNA and CDR2 YSLEER come from the germline V gene. This CDR3 contains 16 residues. Between the trimmed V and J ends, which lost 0 bases and 7 bases, there was a span of 18 bases. The CDR3 reads CASSQDSLGRRGGYTF. Written as DNA, the CDR3 is TGCGCCAGCAGCCAAGATAGCTTAGGAAGGAGGGGTGGCTACACCTTC.

The rearrangement joins TRBV7-9 to TRBJ1-5, with 8 positions matching TRBD1. Germline V CDR1 and CDR2: SEHNR, FQNEAQ (reference sequence). V trimming: 5 bases; J trimming: 0 bases; junction bases outside the gene matches: 0. This CDR3 contains 14 residues. CDR3 in amino acids: CASSDRGSNQPQHF. As DNA, the CDR3 is TGTGCCAGCAGCGACAGGGGTAGCAATCAGCCCCAGCATTTT. The whole variable domain, remainder taken from reference TRBV7-9 and TRBJ1-5, is DTGVSQNPRHKITKRGQNVTFRCDPISEHNRLYWYRQTLGQGPEFLTYFQNEAQLEKSRLLSDRFSAERPKGSFSTLEIQRTEQGDSAMYLCASSDRGSNQPQHFGDGTRLSIL.

The rearrangement joins TRBV6-5 to TRBJ2-1, with D maybe TRBD2 (6 bases). CDR1 is MNHEY and CDR2 is SVGAGI in the germline V gene. The CDR3 is 15 amino acids. Trimming removed 8 bases from V and 2 bases from J, with 16 bases in between. The CDR3 DNA reads TGTGCCAGCCGTCGGTTGCGGGGTACCTACAATGAGCAGTTCTTC. Its protein is CASRRLRGTYNEQFF.

The chain has TRBV21-1 and TRBJ2-3; the table gives TRBD2 as D, unverified against the DNA. TRBV21-1 is annotated as a pseudogene. The CDR3 has 20 residues. The CDR3 coding sequence is TGTGCCAGCAGCACACCGGGACTAGAAAATAGGGCAAAGGACACAGATACGCAGTATTTT. This encodes CASSTPGLENRAKDTDTQYF.

The chain couples TRBV7-6 to TRBJ2-5, with 8 bases identical to TRBD1. The CDR3 consists of 16 residues. CDR1 SGHVS and CDR2 FNYEAQ come from the germline V gene. Unmatched junction bases numbered 9, after V lost 1 base and J lost 5 bases. CDR3 coding DNA: TGTGCCAGCAGCTTAGATGGACAGGGAGTTTTCGAGACCCAGTACTTC. This translates into CASSLDGQGVFETQYF. Full variable domain (rest looked up from reference TRBV7-6 and TRBJ2-5): GAGVSQSPRYKVTKRGQDVALRCDPISGHVSLYWYRQALGQGPEFLTYFNYEAQQDKSGLPNDRFSAERPEGSISTLTIQRTEQRDSAMYRCASSLDGQGVFETQYFGPGTRLLVL.

In DNA, the CDR3 is TGTGCCAGTAGTATAGCTATGTACAATCAGCCCCAGCATTTT. This translates into CASSIAMYNQPQHF. This sequence joins TRBV19 and TRBJ1-5; D remains ambiguous. Germline assignment: CDR1 LNHDA and CDR2 SQIVND (reference sequence). CDR3 size: 14 residues. The ends were cut back, 1 base at V and 3 bases at J, with 7 bases in the middle.

The rearrangement links TRBV28 to TRBJ1-5; D unclear. This CDR3 comprises 12 residues. The germline V gene encodes CDR1 MDHEN and CDR2 SYDVKM. V was pared by 5 bases and J by 3 bases, with 5 bases between. The CDR3 loop reads CASSEPNQPQHF. CDR3 DNA: TGTGCCAGCAGTGAGCCCAATCAGCCCCAGCATTTT.

This clone has more than one count but fewer than ten. V usage is TRBV10-1 and J usage is TRBJ1-1; the D is unclear. The CDR3 length is 14 residues. CDR1 WNHNN and CDR2 SYGVQD come from the germline V gene (reference sequence). Deletions cut 6 bases from V and 5 bases from J, with 16 bases between. The CDR3 loop is CASSPFARGTEAFF. CDR3 nucleotide sequence: TGCGCCAGCAGCCCCTTCGCCCGCGGAACTGAAGCTTTCTTT.